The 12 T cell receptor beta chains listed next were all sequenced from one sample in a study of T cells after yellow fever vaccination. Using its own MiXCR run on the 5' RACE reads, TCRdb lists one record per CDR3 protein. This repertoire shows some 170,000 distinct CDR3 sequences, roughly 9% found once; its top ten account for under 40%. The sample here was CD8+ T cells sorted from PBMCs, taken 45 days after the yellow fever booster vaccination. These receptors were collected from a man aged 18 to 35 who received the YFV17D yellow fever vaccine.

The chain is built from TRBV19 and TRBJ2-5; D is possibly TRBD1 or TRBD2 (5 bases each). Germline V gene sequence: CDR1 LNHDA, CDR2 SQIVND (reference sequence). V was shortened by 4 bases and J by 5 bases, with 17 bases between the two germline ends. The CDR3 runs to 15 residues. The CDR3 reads CASSTRDHHVETQYF. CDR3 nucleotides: TGTGCCAGTAGTACCCGGGACCACCATGTCGAGACCCAGTACTTC.

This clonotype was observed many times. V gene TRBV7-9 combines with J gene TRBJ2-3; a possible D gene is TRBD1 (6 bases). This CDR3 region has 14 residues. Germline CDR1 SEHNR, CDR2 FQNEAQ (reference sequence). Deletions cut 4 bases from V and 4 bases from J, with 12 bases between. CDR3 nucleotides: TGTGCCAGCAGCTCCTACAGGGTAGCAGATACGCAGTATTTT. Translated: CASSSYRVADTQYF. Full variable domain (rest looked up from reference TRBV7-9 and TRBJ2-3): DTGVSQNPRHKITKRGQNVTFRCDPISEHNRLYWYRQTLGQGPEFLTYFQNEAQLEKSRLLSDRFSAERPKGSFSTLEIQRTEQGDSAMYLCASSSYRVADTQYFGPGTRLTVL.

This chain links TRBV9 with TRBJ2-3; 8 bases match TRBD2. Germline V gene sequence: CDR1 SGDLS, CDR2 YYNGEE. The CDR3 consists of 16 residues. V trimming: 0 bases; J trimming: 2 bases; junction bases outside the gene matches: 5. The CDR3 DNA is TGTGCCAGCAGCGTAGATACAGCGGGGGACACAGATACGCAGTATTTT. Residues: CASSVDTAGDTDTQYF.

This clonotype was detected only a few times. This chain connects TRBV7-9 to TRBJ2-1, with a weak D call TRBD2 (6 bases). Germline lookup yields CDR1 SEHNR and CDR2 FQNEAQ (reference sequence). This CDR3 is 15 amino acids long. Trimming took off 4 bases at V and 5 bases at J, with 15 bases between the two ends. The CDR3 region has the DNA TGTGCCAGCAGCTCCCCGTGGAGGGGAAACAATGAGCAGTTCTTC. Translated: CASSSPWRGNNEQFF.

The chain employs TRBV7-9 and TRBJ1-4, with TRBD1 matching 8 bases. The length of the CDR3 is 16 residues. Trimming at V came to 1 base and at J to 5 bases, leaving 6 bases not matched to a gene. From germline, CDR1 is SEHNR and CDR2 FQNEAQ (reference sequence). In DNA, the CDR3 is TGTGCCAGCAGCTTAGGCGGGACAGGCTCAAATGAAAAACTGTTTTTT. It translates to CASSLGGTGSNEKLFF.

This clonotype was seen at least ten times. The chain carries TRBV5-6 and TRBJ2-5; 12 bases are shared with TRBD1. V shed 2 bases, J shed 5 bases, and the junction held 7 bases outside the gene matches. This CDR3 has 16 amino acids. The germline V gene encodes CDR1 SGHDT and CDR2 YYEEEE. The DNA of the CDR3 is TGTGCCAGCAGCTTAGGGACAGGGGGCGTTCGGGAGACCCAGTACTTC. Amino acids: CASSLGTGGVRETQYF.

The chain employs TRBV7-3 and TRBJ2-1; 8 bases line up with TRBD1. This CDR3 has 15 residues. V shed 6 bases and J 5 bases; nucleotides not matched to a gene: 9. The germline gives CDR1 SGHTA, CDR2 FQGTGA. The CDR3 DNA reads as TGTGCCAGCAGTCAGATTGGACAGGGAAACAATGAGCAGTTCTTC. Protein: CASSQIGQGNNEQFF. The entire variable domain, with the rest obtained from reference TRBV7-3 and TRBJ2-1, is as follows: GAGVSQTPSNKVTEKGKYVELRCDPISGHTALYWYRQSLGQGPEFLIYFQGTGAADDSGLPNDRFFAVRPEGSVSTLKIQRTERGDSAVYLCASSQIGQGNNEQFFGPGTRLTVL.

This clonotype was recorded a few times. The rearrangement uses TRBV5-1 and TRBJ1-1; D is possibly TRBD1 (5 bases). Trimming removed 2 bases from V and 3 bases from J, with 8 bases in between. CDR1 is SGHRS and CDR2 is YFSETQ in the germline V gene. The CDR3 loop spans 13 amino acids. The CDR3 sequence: CASSLRGHTEAFF. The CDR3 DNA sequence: TGCGCCAGCAGCTTACGGGGCCACACTGAAGCTTTCTTT.

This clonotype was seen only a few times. CDR3 amino acids: CASSVDRGPCRPQHF. In DNA, the CDR3 is TGTGCCAGCAGCGTAGACCGGGGCCCGTGTCGGCCCCAGCATTTT. The chain uses TRBV9 and TRBJ1-5; tentatively, D is TRBD1 (5 bases). Trimming cost V 0 bases and J 9 bases, with 16 bases left between them. The CDR3 spans 15 residues. Germline V gives CDR1 SGDLS, CDR2 YYNGEE.

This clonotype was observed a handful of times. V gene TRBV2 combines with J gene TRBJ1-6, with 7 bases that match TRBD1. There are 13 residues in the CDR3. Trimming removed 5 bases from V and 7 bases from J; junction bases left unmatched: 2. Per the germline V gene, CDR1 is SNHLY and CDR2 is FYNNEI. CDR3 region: CASSWDSNSPLHF. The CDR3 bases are TGTGCCAGCAGTTGGGACAGCAATTCACCCCTCCACTTT.

CDR3 DNA sequence: TGCGCCAGTCAGGGGGAACCCTACGAGCAGTACTTC. Translated: CASQGEPYEQYF. The rearrangement joins TRBV5-1 to TRBJ2-7; 7 nucleotides match TRBD1. The germline CDR1 and CDR2 sequences are SGHRS and YFSETQ. V was pared by 8 bases and J by 2 bases, with 4 bases of the junction left unmatched. The CDR3 is 12 amino acids.

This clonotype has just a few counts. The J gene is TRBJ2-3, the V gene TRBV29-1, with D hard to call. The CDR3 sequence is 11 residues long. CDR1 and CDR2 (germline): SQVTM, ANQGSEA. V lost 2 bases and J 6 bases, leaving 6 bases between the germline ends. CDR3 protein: CSVELSDTQYF. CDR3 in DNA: TGCAGCGTTGAACTATCGGATACGCAGTATTTT.